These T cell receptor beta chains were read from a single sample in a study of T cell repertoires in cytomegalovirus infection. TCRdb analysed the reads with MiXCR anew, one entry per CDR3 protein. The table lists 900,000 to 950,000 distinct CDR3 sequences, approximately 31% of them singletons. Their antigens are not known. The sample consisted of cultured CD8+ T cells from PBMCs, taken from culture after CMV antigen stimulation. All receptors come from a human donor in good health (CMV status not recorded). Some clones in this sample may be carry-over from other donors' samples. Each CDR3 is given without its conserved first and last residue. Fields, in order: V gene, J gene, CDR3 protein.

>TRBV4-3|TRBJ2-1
ANSPLARVPGTGCYNEQF
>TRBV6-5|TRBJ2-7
ASSYSSPYEQY
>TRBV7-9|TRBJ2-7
ASSLGQLGSYEQY
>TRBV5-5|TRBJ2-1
ASSSDRVRDNEQF
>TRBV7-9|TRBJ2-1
ASSSPGTSGGDSYNEQF
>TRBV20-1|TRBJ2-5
SAPYHLAGGQETQY
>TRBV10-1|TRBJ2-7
ASSVIGTGVDEQY
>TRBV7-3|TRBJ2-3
ASSATVRGRTDTQY
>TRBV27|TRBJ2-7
ASSSRGSSYEQY
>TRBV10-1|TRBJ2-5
ASSVGRGEETQY
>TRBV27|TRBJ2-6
ASSLYGQPAGANVLT
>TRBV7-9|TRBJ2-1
ASNWGGNEQF
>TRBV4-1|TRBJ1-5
ASSFRTGTANQPQH
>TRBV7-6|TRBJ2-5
ASTRDGSQETQY
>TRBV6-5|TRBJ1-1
ASSFFPGGRISHTEAF
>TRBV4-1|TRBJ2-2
ASSPAPSTNTGELF
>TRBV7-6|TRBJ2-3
ASSLELGGGTDTQY
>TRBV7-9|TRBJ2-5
ASSPGQGASRETQY
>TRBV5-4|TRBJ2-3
ASSPWGRGADTQY